Described below is a single TCR beta chain sequence and its context. Its antigen is not yet known. Nothing much larger sits one base from this clone, and base qualities are not available. To sequence the TCRbeta CDR3 region, genomic DNA was isolated from the sorted cells. TCRbeta CDR3 regions were sequenced using the immunoSEQ Assay. Drawn from immuneACCESS, this table holds only the in-frame rearrangements with V and J called that TCRdb kept. Clones are partly lost; checked studies trace under half to an unresolved V gene and leave the rest unexplained. The sample profile shows approximately 57,000 clones; more than 80% of them were found once. Together, the top ten hold 3% to 3.5% of the sample. The trial excluded patients who had a history of autoimmune disease or who were on systemic immunosuppression. Peripheral blood for TCR sequencing was collected from all dose cohorts at baseline, on cycle 4 day 1, and on cycle 7 day 1. The samples were taken from a phase I, first-in-human, multicenter, open-label dose-escalation trial of ivuxolimab. The trial enrolled adults with locally advanced or metastatic head and neck squamous cell, hepatocellular, melanoma or renal cell carcinoma. Before TCR sequencing, CD4+ T cells and CD8+ T cells were sorted from peripheral blood as separate populations.

CDR1 and CDR2 are drawn from the germline V gene (reference sequence): GTSNPN, SVGIG. From its cysteine to its phenylalanine, the CDR3 spans 14 amino acids. The read is trimmed to its CDR3 DNA, 42 bases read in frame from base 1. The junction carries 12 bases between V and J, which are trimmed by 2 bases and 4 bases respectively. This entry comes from a study of OX40 agonist ivuxolimab in advanced cancers. For the wider study: Ivuxolimab was an agonistic, fully human IgG2 monoclonal antibody directed against OX40 (CD134), a costimulatory receptor. The dose-escalation cohort was roughly 80% male with a mean age of approximately 60 years, ranging from roughly 20 to 80. Prior anti-PD-1, anti-PD-L1 or anti-CTLA-4 therapy was permitted, and checkpoint inhibitors had been received by roughly 42% of dose-escalation patients. Intravenous ivuxolimab was administered to patients every 2 weeks at six dose levels: 0.01, 0.1, 0.3, 1.5, 3 and 10 mg/kg. The paper covers the monotherapy dose-escalation part of the phase I ivuxolimab trial, which included N of about 50 patients. The point of sequencing TCRbeta in the periphery was to test whether ivuxolimab changed TCR sequence diversity and drove clonal T-cell expansion. Partial responses occurred in three dose-escalation patients: two with cutaneous melanoma and one with hepatocellular carcinoma. Among the roughly 52 dose-escalation patients, around 19 had hepatocellular carcinoma, roughly 15 melanoma, 9 renal cell carcinoma and 9 head and neck cancer.

The investigation overall reported the following: After ivuxolimab, CD8+ T cells had more expanded clones than CD4+ T cells on average. The antigen specificity of the peripheral T cells that underwent clonal expansion was not determined. Low levels of normalized T-cell clonal expansion were also shown by some nonresponding patients. In partial responders in the 0.1-3.0 mg/kg groups, normalized peripheral clonal expansion was found to be among the lowest, especially among CD8+ T cells. At doses of 0.1 to 3.0 mg/kg, clonal expansion of both CD4+ and CD8+ T cells in blood was seen between baseline and week 6.

The rearranged segments are TRBV30 and TRBJ2-1; possibly the D gene is TRBD1, per 5 matching bases. The sequenced sample was CD4+ or CD8+ T cells sorted from blood, obtained in a trial of the OX40 agonist ivuxolimab. The TCR originated in an adult with an advanced solid tumor such as melanoma, head and neck, liver or kidney cancer. The DNA sequence follows: TGTGCCTGGAGTCCCCCGAAGGGGTACAATGAGCAGTTCTTC. Its protein reads: CAWSPPKGYNEQFF.